Sequencing of this T cell receptor (beta chain) was carried out in a study of response to subunit inactivated influenza vaccine. The study's findings and limits: That few new T cells are recruited by each seasonal influenza vaccination was the authors' suggestion.

About this clonotype itself: Its antigen is not known.

Trimming stripped 0 bases from V and 3 bases from J, with 10 bases between. Per germline, CDR1 SGDLS and CDR2 YYNGEE. The CDR3 covers 14 residues. Via MiXCR, TCRdb re-called the RT-PCR reads, giving one row per CDR3 protein. This table has 530,000 or so distinct CDR3 sequences, approximately 14% appearing once. The clonotype comes from a man aged 50 to 59 who received an inactivated influenza vaccine. Material: PBMCs from blood, obtained 12 days after vaccination. The V gene is TRBV9, the J gene TRBJ2-7; D gene uncertain. The CDR3 loop reads CASSVGAANYEQYF. The CDR3 DNA reads as TGTGCCAGCAGCGTAGGGGCAGCAAACTACGAGCAGTACTTC.